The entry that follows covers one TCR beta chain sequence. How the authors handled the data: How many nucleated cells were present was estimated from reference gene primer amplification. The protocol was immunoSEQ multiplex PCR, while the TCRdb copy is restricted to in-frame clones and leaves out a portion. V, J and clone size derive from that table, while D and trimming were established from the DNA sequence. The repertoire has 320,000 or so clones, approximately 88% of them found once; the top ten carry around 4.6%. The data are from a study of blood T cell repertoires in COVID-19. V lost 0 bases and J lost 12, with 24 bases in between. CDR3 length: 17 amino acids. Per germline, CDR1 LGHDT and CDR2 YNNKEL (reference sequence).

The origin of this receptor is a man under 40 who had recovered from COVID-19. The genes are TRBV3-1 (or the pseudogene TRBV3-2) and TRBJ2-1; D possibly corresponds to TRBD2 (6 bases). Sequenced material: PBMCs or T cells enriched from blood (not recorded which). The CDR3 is CASSQDLQTGLRGGQFF. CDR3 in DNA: TGTGCCAGCAGCCAAGATCTGCAAACGGGACTCAGAGGTGGGCAGTTCTTC.